The TCR beta chain described here comes from a study of T-cell reconstitution after alpha-beta-depleted transplantation in children. Trimming took 0 bases from V and 3 from J, leaving 15 bases between them. Looked up from germline, CDR1 is MGHRA and CDR2 is YSYEKL. This CDR3 has 16 amino acids. It was with unique molecular identifiers that the TCRbeta library was prepared. Each CDR3 protein is one row after TCRdb ran MiXCR on the PCR reads. This sample has about 980,000 distinct CDR3 sequences, with about 29% found just once. With respect to this clonotype: Its specificity is unknown.

Study findings and constraints: Reportedly, alpha-beta T cells present about two months post-transplant originated from several hundred expanded clones of graft origin.

The origin of this receptor is a boy under three years old who had a stem cell transplant for SCID, so the T cells may come from the graft donor. The sample in question was PBMCs, mostly from graft donor cells, obtained 360 days after TCRalphabeta/CD19-depleted stem cell transplant. J is TRBJ2-7 and V is TRBV4-1, with D possibly TRBD1 on 5 matching bases. The CDR3 nucleotides are TGCGCCAGCAGCCAAGAAGGGGCCCTCTCCTACTACGAGCAGTACTTC. It specifies CASSQEGALSYYEQYF.